The following is a T cell receptor (beta chain) sequence with its context. Its target is unknown. The source material, RNA transcripts, was used to amplify TCR beta CDR3 regions. First-round RT-PCR of the TCR CDR3 relied on the HTBI primer set. TCRdb itself ran the multiplex PCR reads through MiXCR, one entry per CDR3 protein. This sample carries about 290,000 distinct CDR3 sequences, 13% to 15% of them seen once, and the ten largest clones take more than 30%. The entry originates in a study of T cells in Graves' hyperthyroidism and ophthalmopathy. The study's findings and limits: A model using 13 V-J features told ophthalmopathy apart from stable hyperthyroidism.

The material sequenced was blood. This TCR came from a woman aged 45-59 years with Graves' hyperthyroidism that later progressed to Graves' ophthalmopathy.

The CDR3 DNA reads as TGTGCCAGCAGCCTGGGACAGGGGTGGAACACCGGGGAGCTGTTTTTT. Translation gives CASSLGQGWNTGELFF. The gene calls are TRBV13 and TRBJ2-2; 10 nucleotides align to TRBD1. This CDR3 spans 16 amino acids. CDR1 and CDR2 (germline): PRHDT, FYEKMQ (reference sequence). V lost 5 bases and J lost 1; bases outside the gene matches: 4.